Listed below are T cell receptor beta chains from one sample, sequenced in a study of blood T cell repertoires in COVID-19. Method: immunoSEQ multiplex PCR; TCRdb's copy keeps in-frame clones and lacks some. Here the sample spans about 190,000 clones, approximately 86% being singletons. Sequenced: peripheral blood. The receptors here all came from a man aged 25-45 years with acute or convalescent COVID-19. The CDR3 runs from the conserved cysteine through the conserved F or W. Each record gives: clone size, V gene, D gene, J gene, CDR3 protein, CDR3 DNA. The D gene is left open where the match is weak. Clone sizes are given selectively: once, few, many, or a class where the clone is expanded.

>NA|TRBV5-1|NA|TRBJ2-7
CASSLAQGPFYEQYF
TGCGCCAGCAGCTTGGCCCAGGGCCCGTTCTACGAGCAGTACTTC
>few|TRBV11-2|TRBD1|TRBJ1-4
CASSYTVGQGAFNEKLFF
TGTGCCAGCAGTTACACCGTTGGACAGGGGGCCTTTAATGAAAAACTGTTTTTT
>NA|TRBV5-1|TRBD2|TRBJ2-7
CASSPLPGLATYEQYF
TGCGCCAGCAGCCCTCTCCCGGGACTAGCGACCTACGAGCAGTACTTC
>NA|TRBV30|NA|TRBJ1-6
CAWSLIGEQTYSPLHF
TGTGCCTGGAGCTTGATCGGGGAACAGACATATTCACCCCTCCACTTT
>NA|TRBV5-1|TRBD2|TRBJ2-1
CASSTGGPYNEQFF
TGCGCCAGCAGCACGGGAGGGCCCTACAATGAGCAGTTCTTC
>NA|TRBV2|TRBD1|TRBJ2-5
CASTVLGQGLETQYF
TGTGCCAGCACCGTACTTGGACAGGGGTTGGAGACCCAGTACTTC
>NA|TRBV29-1|NA|TRBJ1-1
CSGGHTNTEAFF
TGCAGCGGGGGACATACGAACACTGAAGCTTTCTTT
>NA|TRBV7-3|NA|TRBJ1-3
CASSLDRNTIYF
TGTGCCAGCAGCCTCGACAGAAACACCATATATTTT
>NA|TRBV5-6|NA|TRBJ1-1
CASSLLGGAKTEAFF
TGTGCCAGCAGCTTGCTAGGGGGGGCCAAGACTGAAGCTTTCTTT
>NA|TRBV19|NA|TRBJ1-3
CASSPSGNTIYF
TGTGCCAGTAGCCCATCAGGAAACACCATATATTTT
>few|TRBV7-9|TRBD2|TRBJ2-3
CASSSRQGGSNQYF
TGTGCCAGCAGCTCTAGGCAAGGCGGGAGCAACCAGTATTTT
>few|TRBV9|TRBD1|TRBJ2-5
CASSVGTGGRETQYF
TGTGCCAGCAGCGTAGGGACAGGGGGCCGGGAGACCCAGTACTTC
>NA|TRBV9|NA|TRBJ1-3
CASGSGNTIYF
TGTGCCAGCGGGAGTGGAAACACCATATATTTT
>once|TRBV6-1|NA|TRBJ1-2
CASSEVTAKYGYTF
TGTGCCAGCAGTGAAGTGACAGCAAAATATGGCTACACCTTC
>NA|TRBV4-1|TRBD1|TRBJ1-6
CASGQGSSYNSPLHF
TGCGCCAGCGGACAGGGGAGCTCCTATAATTCACCCCTCCACTTT
>NA|TRBV28|TRBD1|TRBJ1-2
CASRRTGRYGYTF
TGTGCCAGCAGACGGACAGGGAGGTATGGCTACACCTTC
>NA|TRBV6-5|NA|TRBJ1-1
CASSTEGTTEAFF
TGTGCCAGCAGCACGGAGGGAACCACTGAAGCTTTCTTT
>once|TRBV20-1|NA|TRBJ2-3
CSAMDSYTQYF
TGCAGTGCCATGGACAGCTATACGCAGTATTTT
>once|TRBV9|TRBD1|TRBJ2-2
CASSGAPRQGAAGELFF
TGTGCCAGCAGCGGGGCCCCTCGACAGGGGGCTGCCGGGGAGCTGTTTTTT
>NA|TRBV30|TRBD1|TRBJ1-3
CACKPGGFGNTIYF
TGTGCCTGCAAGCCAGGGGGCTTTGGAAACACCATATATTTT
>NA|TRBV6-4|NA|TRBJ2-3
CASSDSWASTDTQYF
TGTGCCAGCAGTGACTCTTGGGCGAGCACAGATACGCAGTATTTT
>NA|TRBV14|TRBD2|TRBJ2-5
CASSLSLAAETQYF
TGTGCCAGCAGCCTGTCACTAGCGGCGGAGACCCAGTACTTC
>NA|TRBV19|TRBD2|TRBJ2-7
CASSIWGGAYEQYF
TGTGCCAGTAGTATCTGGGGGGGGGCCTACGAGCAGTACTTC
>once|TRBV28|NA|TRBJ1-3
CASRERGVSGNTIYF
TGTGCCAGCAGGGAAAGAGGTGTCTCTGGAAACACCATATATTTT
>once|TRBV30|NA|TRBJ2-1
CAWSGGRREPSYNEQFF
TGTGCCTGGAGTGGGGGTCGGCGGGAACCGTCCTACAATGAGCAGTTCTTC
>NA|TRBV19|TRBD2|TRBJ2-2
CASTTRGGFYTGELFF
TGTGCCAGTACCACGCGGGGGGGGTTTTACACCGGGGAGCTGTTTTTT
>NA|TRBV5-1|NA|TRBJ2-5
CASSYAGGQETQYF
TGCGCCAGCAGTTATGCCGGGGGCCAAGAGACCCAGTACTTC
>once|TRBV5-1|TRBD1|TRBJ1-4
CASSRGQGEKLFF
TGCGCCAGCAGCCGGGGACAGGGTGAAAAACTGTTTTTT
>NA|TRBV6-5|TRBD1|TRBJ1-6
CAGQGDWINKSPLHF
TGTGCCGGACAGGGGGACTGGATAAATAAATCACCCCTCCACTTT
>NA|TRBV5-1|NA|TRBJ2-1
CASSLATGSSYNEQFF
TGCGCCAGCAGCTTGGCTACGGGGAGCTCCTACAATGAGCAGTTCTTC
>NA|TRBV7-3|TRBD2|TRBJ2-3
CASSLTLGAGALTDTQYF
TGTGCCAGCAGCTTAACCCTCGGAGCGGGGGCCCTCACAGATACGCAGTATTTT
>NA|TRBV5-1|TRBD2|TRBJ2-1
CASSLDPAGVNEQFF
TGCGCCAGCAGCTTGGATCCAGCGGGGGTGAATGAGCAGTTCTTC
>many|TRBV6-4|NA|TRBJ2-3
CASSDGGATDTQYF
TGTGCCAGCAGTGACGGGGGGGCCACAGATACGCAGTATTTT
>NA|TRBV28|NA|TRBJ2-7
CASISRGGFYEQYF
TGTGCCAGCATCTCAAGGGGAGGATTCTACGAGCAGTACTTC
>many|TRBV27|TRBD1|TRBJ2-7
CASKEQGNPEQYF
TGTGCCAGCAAAGAACAGGGGAACCCAGAGCAGTACTTC
>few|TRBV30|NA|TRBJ1-5
CAWTGEGDNQPQHF
TGTGCCTGGACAGGGGAAGGCGACAATCAGCCCCAGCATTTT
>NA|TRBV14|NA|TRBJ1-1
CASSQGRATTEAFF
TGTGCCAGCAGCCAAGGGAGGGCGACCACTGAAGCTTTCTTT
>once|TRBV30|TRBD2|TRBJ2-5
CAWRGSGRGETQYF
TGTGCCTGGAGAGGGAGCGGGAGGGGTGAGACCCAGTACTTC
>few|TRBV3-1/TRBV3-2|TRBD1|TRBJ1-2
CASSQAWGQRFYGYTF
TGTGCCAGCAGCCAAGCCTGGGGACAGCGATTCTATGGCTACACCTTC